Sequencing of this T cell receptor (beta chain) was carried out in a study of T cell responses to AZD1222 COVID-19 vaccine. Comment on this clone: Its target is unknown.

TCRdb's copy holds only in-frame clones and misses some; the assay was immunoSEQ multiplex PCR. The sample lists roughly 120,000 clones, approximately 83% occurring once. V dropped 3 bases and J dropped 4; count of bases not matched to a gene: 7. Germline CDR1 reads LGHNA; CDR2 reads YNFKEQ. This CDR3 is built from 15 residues. Broader study findings: Rises in breadth and depth of Spike-specific TCRs came after two AZD1222 doses. AZD1222 recipients seropositive at baseline numbered only five to seven.

The receptor was derived from an adult in good health. The sample was peripheral blood, taken on day 0 of MenACWY control vaccination. The chain is built from TRBV4-2 and TRBJ2-7; 9 bases match TRBD1. Here the CDR3 reads CASSQYRDRAYEQYF. For the CDR3, the DNA is TGTGCCAGCAGCCAGTACCGGGACAGGGCTTACGAGCAGTACTTC.